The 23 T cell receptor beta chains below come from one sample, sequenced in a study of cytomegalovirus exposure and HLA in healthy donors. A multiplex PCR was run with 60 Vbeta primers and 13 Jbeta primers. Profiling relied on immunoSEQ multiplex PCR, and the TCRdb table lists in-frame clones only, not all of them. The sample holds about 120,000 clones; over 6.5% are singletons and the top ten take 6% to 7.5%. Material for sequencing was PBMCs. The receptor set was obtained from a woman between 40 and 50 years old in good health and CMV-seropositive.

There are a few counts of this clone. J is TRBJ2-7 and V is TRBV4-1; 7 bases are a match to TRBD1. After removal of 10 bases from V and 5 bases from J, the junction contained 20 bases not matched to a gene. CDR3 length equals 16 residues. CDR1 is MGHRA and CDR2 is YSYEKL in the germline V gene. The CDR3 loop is CATGPPYGQAFDEQYF. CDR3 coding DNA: TGCGCCACCGGACCGCCCTATGGACAGGCGTTTGACGAGCAGTACTTC.

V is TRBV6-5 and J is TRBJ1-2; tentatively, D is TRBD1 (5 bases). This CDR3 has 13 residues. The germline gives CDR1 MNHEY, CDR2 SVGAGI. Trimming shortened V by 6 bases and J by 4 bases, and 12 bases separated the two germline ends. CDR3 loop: CASSRERGYGYTF. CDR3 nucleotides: TGTGCCAGCAGCAGAGAAAGGGGCTATGGCTACACCTTC.

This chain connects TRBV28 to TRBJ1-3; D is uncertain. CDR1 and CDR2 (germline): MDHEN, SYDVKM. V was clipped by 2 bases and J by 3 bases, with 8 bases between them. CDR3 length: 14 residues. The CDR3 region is CASSLREIGNTIYF. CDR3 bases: TGTGCCAGCAGTTTAAGGGAGATTGGAAACACCATATATTTT.

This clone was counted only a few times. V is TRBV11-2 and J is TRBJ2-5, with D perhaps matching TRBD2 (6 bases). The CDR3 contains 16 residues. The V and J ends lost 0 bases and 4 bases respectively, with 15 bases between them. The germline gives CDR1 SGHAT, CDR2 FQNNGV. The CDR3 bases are TGTGCCAGCAGCTTAGAGAGGAGGGTCGTTGGAGAGACCCAGTACTTC. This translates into CASSLERRVVGETQYF.

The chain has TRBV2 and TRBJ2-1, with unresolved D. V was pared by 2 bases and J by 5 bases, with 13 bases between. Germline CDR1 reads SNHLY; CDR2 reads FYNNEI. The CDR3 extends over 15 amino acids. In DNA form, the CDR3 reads TGTGCCAGCAGTGAAAGTAGTACCCCCCACAATGAGCAGTTCTTC. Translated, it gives CASSESSTPHNEQFF.

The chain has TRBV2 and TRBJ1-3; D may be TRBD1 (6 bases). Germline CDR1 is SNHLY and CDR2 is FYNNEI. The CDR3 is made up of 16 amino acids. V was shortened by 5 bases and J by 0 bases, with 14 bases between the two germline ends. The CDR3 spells CASSFGTGTSGNTIYF. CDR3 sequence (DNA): TGTGCCAGCAGTTTTGGCACAGGGACCTCTGGAAACACCATATATTTT.

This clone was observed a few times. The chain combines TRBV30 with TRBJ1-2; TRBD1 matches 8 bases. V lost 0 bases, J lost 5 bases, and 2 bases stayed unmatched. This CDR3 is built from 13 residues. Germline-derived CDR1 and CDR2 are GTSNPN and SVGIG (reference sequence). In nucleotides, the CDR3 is TGTGCCTGGAGTGTTTGGACAGGGTATGGCTACACCTTC. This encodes CAWSVWTGYGYTF.

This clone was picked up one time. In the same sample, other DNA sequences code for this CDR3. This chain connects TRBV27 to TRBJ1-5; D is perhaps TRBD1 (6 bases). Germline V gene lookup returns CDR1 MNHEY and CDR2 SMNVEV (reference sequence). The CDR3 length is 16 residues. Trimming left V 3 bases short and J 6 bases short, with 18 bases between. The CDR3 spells CASSLVGQPSGQPQHF. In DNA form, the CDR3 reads TGTGCCAGCAGTTTGGTCGGACAGCCCTCGGGTCAGCCCCAGCATTTT.

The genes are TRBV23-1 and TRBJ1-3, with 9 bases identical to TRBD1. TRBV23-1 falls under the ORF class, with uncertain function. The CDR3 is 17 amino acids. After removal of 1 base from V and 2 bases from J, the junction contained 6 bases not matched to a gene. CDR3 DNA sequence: TGCGCCAGCAGTCAATTCGGACAGGGGAAAACTGGAAACACCATATATTTT. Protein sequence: CASSQFGQGKTGNTIYF.

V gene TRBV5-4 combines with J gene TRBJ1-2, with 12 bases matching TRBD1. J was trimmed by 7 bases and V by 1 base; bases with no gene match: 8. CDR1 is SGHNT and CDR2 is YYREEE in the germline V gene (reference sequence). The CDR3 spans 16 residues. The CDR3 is CASSLTGQGAGVGYTF. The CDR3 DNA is TGTGCCAGCAGCTTGACGGGACAGGGGGCTGGCGTTGGCTACACCTTC.

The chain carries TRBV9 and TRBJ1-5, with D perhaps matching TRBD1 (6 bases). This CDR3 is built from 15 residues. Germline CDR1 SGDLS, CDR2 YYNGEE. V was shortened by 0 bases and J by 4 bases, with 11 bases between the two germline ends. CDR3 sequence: CASSVAGVGNQPQHF. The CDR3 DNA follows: TGTGCCAGCAGCGTAGCAGGGGTAGGGAATCAGCCCCAGCATTTT.

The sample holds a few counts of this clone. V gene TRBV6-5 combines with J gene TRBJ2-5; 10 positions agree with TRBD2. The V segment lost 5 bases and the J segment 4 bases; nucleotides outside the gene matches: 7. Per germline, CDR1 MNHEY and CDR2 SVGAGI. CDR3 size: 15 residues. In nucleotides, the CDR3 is TGTGCCAGCAGTAGCAGCGGGGGGGCAGGAGAGACCCAGTACTTC. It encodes CASSSSGGAGETQYF.

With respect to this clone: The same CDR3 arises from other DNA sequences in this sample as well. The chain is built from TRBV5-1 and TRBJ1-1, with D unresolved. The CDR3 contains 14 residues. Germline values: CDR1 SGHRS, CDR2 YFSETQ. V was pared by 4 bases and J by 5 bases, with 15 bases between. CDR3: CASSPRGGGTEAFF. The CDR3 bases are TGCGCCAGCAGCCCGCGAGGCGGAGGGACTGAAGCTTTCTTT.

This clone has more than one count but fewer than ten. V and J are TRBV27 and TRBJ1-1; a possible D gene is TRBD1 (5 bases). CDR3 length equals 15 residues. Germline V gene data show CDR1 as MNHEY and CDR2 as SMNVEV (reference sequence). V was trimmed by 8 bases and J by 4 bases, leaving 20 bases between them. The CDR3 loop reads CASCALLGRGTEAFF. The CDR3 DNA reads TGTGCCAGCTGCGCGTTATTGGGGCGAGGCACTGAAGCTTTCTTT.

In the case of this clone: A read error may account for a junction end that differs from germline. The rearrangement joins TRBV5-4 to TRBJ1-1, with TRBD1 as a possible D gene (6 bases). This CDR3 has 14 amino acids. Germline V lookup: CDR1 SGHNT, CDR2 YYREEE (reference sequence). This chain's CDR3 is CASTLGQGWTEAFF. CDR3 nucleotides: TGTGCCAGCACCTTGGGCCAGGGGTGGACTGAAGCTTTCTTT.

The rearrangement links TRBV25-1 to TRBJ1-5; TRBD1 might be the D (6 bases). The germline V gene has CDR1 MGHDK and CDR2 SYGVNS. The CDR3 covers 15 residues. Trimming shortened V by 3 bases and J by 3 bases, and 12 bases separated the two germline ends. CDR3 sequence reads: CASSDSGQYNQPQHF. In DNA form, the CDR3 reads TGTGCCAGCAGTGACTCAGGACAGTACAATCAGCCCCAGCATTTT.

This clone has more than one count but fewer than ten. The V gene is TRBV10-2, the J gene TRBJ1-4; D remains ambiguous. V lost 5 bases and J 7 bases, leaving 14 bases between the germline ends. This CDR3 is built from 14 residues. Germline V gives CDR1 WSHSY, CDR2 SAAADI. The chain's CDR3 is CASSTLRRSEKLFF. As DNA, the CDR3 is TGCGCCAGCAGTACCTTAAGGCGGAGTGAAAAACTGTTTTTT.

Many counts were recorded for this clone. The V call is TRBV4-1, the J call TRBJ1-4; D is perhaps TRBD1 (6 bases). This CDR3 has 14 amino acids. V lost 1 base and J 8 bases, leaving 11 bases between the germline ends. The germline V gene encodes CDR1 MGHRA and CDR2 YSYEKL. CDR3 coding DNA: TGCGCCAGCAGCCAAGGCAGGGGCGGAGAAAAACTGTTTTTT. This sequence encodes CASSQGRGGEKLFF.

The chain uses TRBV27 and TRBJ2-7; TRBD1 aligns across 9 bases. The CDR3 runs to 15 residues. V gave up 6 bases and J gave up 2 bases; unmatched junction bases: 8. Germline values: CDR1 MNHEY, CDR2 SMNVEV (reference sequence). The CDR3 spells CASRRTGEETYEQYF. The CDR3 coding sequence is TGTGCCAGCAGGAGGACAGGGGAGGAAACCTACGAGCAGTACTTC.

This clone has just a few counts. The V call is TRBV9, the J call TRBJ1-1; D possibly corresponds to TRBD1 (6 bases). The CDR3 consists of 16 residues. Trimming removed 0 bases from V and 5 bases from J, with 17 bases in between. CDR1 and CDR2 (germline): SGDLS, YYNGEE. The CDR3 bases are TGTGCCAGCAGCGTAGAAGGCAGGGGAGTTGAGACTGAAGCTTTCTTT. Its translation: CASSVEGRGVETEAFF.

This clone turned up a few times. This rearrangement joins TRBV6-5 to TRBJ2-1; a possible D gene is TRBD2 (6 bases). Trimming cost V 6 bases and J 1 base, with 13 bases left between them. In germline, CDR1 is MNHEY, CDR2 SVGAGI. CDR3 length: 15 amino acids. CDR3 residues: CASRSGVLSYNEQFF. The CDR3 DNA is TGTGCCAGCAGATCGGGGGTATTGTCCTACAATGAGCAGTTCTTC.

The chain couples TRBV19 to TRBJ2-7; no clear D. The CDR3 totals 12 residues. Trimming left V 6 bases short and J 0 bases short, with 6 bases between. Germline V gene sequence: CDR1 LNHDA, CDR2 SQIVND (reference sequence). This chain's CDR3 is CASRGSSYEQYF. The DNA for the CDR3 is TGTGCCAGTAGGGGCAGCTCCTACGAGCAGTACTTC.

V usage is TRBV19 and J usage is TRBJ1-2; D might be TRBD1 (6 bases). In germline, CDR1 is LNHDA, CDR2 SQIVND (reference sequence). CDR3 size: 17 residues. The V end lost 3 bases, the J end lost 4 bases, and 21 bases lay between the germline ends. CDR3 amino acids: CASSISATGPPGYGYTF. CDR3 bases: TGTGCCAGTAGTATCTCCGCGACAGGCCCGCCGGGCTATGGCTACACCTTC. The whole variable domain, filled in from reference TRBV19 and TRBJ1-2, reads DGGITQSPKYLFRKEGQNVTLSCEQNLNHDAMYWYRQDPGQGLRLIYYSQIVNDFQKGDIAEGYSVSREKKESFPLTVTSAQKNPTAFYLCASSISATGPPGYGYTFGSGTRLTVV.